These 10 T cell receptor beta chains were sequenced from one sample in a study of blood T cell repertoires in COVID-19 (dated by TCRdb to 2020 to 2021). The library was generated by the immunoSEQ multiplex PCR assay. The immuneACCESS repertoire file appears here via TCRdb, limited to in-frame rearrangements. These files lack a portion of the clones; in checked studies, under half of the deficit traces to unresolved V genes, and the cause of the others is not known. A total of about 12,000 clones appear in this sample, 65% to 80% of them only once. The ten largest make up roughly a tenth of the sample. Sequenced input: peripheral blood. These TCRs come from a man between 60 and 75 years old with COVID-19, enrolled during active disease.

The genes are TRBV30 and TRBJ1-4, with 7 bases aligning to TRBD1. The CDR3 runs to 12 residues. V shed 7 bases and J 10 bases; nucleotides not matched to a gene: 9. The germline CDR1 and CDR2 sequences are GTSNPN and SVGIG (reference sequence). The CDR3 nucleotides read TGTGCCTTCAGGGGGTTATTCGGAAAACTGTTTTTT. It codes for CAFRGLFGKLFF. The entire variable domain, with the rest obtained from reference TRBV30 and TRBJ1-4, is as follows: SQTIHQWPATLVQPVGSPLSLECTVEGTSNPNLYWYRQAAGRGLQLLFYSVGIGQISSEVPQNLSASRPQDRQFILSSKKLLLSDSGFYLCAFRGLFGKLFFGSGTQLSVL.

By sample share, this clone is medium-sized. The chain employs TRBV4-3 and TRBJ1-2, with 8 bases aligning to TRBD1. Per the germline V gene, CDR1 is LGHNA and CDR2 is YSLEER. This CDR3 has 16 amino acids. The ends lost 4 bases at V and 3 bases at J; junction bases unmatched: 10. CDR3 bases: TGCGCCAGCAGCCGATGGACCGGGACAGGTGACTATGGCTACACCTTC. As protein: CASSRWTGTGDYGYTF.

This chain uses TRBV27 with TRBJ1-6; 11 nucleotides align to TRBD1. V was clipped by 3 bases and J by 8 bases; unmatched bases: 9. The germline gives CDR1 MNHEY, CDR2 SMNVEV (reference sequence). CDR3 size: 17 residues. CDR3: CASSFLRTGGRDSPLHF. The CDR3 bases are TGTGCCAGCAGTTTCCTACGGACAGGGGGCAGGGATTCACCCCTCCACTTT.

The V gene is TRBV6-2 or TRBV6-3, the J gene TRBJ2-3; 13 positions agree with TRBD2. CDR3 length: 19 amino acids. V lost 2 bases and J lost 0; bases outside the gene matches: 8. CDR1 is MNHEY, CDR2 SVGEGT, per germline. The CDR3 sequence is CASSYRGLAGVESTDTQYF. CDR3 in DNA: TGTGCCAGCAGTTACCGCGGACTAGCGGGGGTAGAAAGCACAGATACGCAGTATTTT.

The chain has TRBV10-3 and TRBJ2-1, with D hard to call. Germline V lookup: CDR1 ENHRY, CDR2 SYGVKD. The length of the CDR3 is 11 residues. V was trimmed by 6 bases and J by 8 bases, leaving 8 bases between them. Written as DNA, the CDR3 is TGTGCCATCAGCTCTAGAGATGAGCAGTTCTTC. This sequence encodes CAISSRDEQFF.

The sample holds a few counts of this clone. The chain carries TRBV6-2 or TRBV6-3 and TRBJ1-5; 10 bases match TRBD1. Germline CDR1 is MNHEY and CDR2 is SVGEGT. Unmatched junction bases numbered 11, after V lost 5 bases and J lost 7 bases. This CDR3 region has 16 residues. CDR3 nucleotide sequence: TGTGCCAGCAGTACAAACCGGGACAGGGGAGGGCAGCCCCAGCATTTT. It yields the protein CASSTNRDRGGQPQHF.

This chain joins TRBV19 and TRBJ1-5, with 7 bases aligning to TRBD1. Germline loops: CDR1 LNHDA, CDR2 SQIVND (reference sequence). This CDR3 is built from 16 residues. V lost 2 bases, J lost 3 bases, and 7 bases stayed unmatched. Here the CDR3 reads CASSIRRQGNNQPQHF. The DNA of the CDR3 is TGTGCCAGTAGTATAAGGCGACAGGGCAACAATCAGCCCCAGCATTTT.

This sequence joins TRBV5-1 and TRBJ2-3; D is ambiguous. V lost 0 bases, J lost 4 bases, and 12 bases lay in between. The CDR3 has 15 residues. Looked up from germline, CDR1 is SGHRS and CDR2 is YFSETQ. This chain's CDR3 is CASSLGRSSADTQYF. The CDR3 DNA sequence: TGCGCCAGCAGCTTGGGACGTTCGAGCGCAGATACGCAGTATTTT. Complete variable domain (other parts from reference TRBV5-1 and TRBJ2-3): KAGVTQTPRYLIKTRGQQVTLSCSPISGHRSVSWYQQTPGQGLQFLFEYFSETQRNKGNFPGRFSGRQFSNSRSEMNVSTLELGDSALYLCASSLGRSSADTQYFGPGTRLTVL.

The chain couples TRBV24-1 to TRBJ1-2, with 7 bases aligning to TRBD1. In germline, CDR1 is KGHDR, CDR2 SFDVKD. With V trimmed by 4 bases and J by 8 bases, 9 bases remained unmatched. CDR3 length: 14 residues. CDR3 loop: CATSEGQLRSGYTF. In DNA, the CDR3 is TGTGCCACCAGTGAGGGACAGCTCCGCTCCGGCTACACCTTC.

Only a few counts were recorded for this clone. The chain couples TRBV6-2 or TRBV6-3 to TRBJ2-3, with 8 bases aligning to TRBD2. Germline V CDR1 and CDR2: MNHEY, SVGEGT. The junction had 2 bases not matched to a gene; V was cut back by 4 bases and J by 2 bases. The CDR3 has 14 residues. CDR3 DNA: TGTGCCAGCAGTTGGGGACTAGACACAGATACGCAGTATTTT. Protein sequence: CASSWGLDTDTQYF.